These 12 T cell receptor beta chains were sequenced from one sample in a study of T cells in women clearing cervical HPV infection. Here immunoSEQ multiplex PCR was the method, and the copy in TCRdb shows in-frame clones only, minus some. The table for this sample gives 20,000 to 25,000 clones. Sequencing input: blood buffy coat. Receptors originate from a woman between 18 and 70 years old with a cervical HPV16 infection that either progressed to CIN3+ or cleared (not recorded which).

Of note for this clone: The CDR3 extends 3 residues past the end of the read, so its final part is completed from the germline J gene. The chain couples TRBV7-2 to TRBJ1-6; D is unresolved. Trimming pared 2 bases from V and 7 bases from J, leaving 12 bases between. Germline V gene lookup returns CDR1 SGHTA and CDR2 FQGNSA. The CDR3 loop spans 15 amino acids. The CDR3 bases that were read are TGTGCCAGCAGCTTATGGACTAATCGAAATTCACCC. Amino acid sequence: CASSLWTNRNSP. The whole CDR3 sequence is CASSLWTNRNSPLHF.

The part of the CDR3 DNA that was read is TGTGCCAGCAGTTTACCCTCTACAAGACTCTTTTCCTACAATGAG. Residues: CASSLPSTRLFSYNE. The CDR3 in its entirety is CASSLPSTRLFSYNEQFF. The J gene is TRBJ2-1, the V gene TRBV28, with D unclear. The CDR3 extends 3 residues past the end of the read, so its final part is completed from the germline J gene. The CDR3 totals 18 residues. V lost 2 bases, J lost 1 base, and 18 bases lay in between. Germline V gene data show CDR1 as MDHEN and CDR2 as SYDVKM.

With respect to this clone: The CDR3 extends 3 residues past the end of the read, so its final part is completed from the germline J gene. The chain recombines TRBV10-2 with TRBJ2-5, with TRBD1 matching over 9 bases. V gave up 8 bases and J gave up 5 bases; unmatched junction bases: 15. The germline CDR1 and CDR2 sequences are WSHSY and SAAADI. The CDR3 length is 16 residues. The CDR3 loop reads CASLDVSGQGIETQYF. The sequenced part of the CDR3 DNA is TGCGCCAGCCTCGACGTTTCGGGACAGGGTATCGAGACC.

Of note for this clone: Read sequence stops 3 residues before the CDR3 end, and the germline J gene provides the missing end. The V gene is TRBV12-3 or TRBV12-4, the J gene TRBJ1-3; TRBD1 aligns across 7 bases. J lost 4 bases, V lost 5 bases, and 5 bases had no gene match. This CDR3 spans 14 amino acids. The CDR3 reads CASSLDRAGNTIYF. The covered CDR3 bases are TGTGCCAGCAGTCTCGACAGGGCCGGAAACACC.

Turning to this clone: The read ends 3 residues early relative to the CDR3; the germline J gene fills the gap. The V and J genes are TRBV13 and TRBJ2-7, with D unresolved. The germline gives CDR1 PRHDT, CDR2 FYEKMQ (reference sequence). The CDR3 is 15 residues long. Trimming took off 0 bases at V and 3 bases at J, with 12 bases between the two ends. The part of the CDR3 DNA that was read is TGTGCCAGCAGCTTAGGTGGCGGCCGTGACTACGAG. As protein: CASSLGGGRDYE. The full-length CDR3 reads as CASSLGGGRDYEQYF.

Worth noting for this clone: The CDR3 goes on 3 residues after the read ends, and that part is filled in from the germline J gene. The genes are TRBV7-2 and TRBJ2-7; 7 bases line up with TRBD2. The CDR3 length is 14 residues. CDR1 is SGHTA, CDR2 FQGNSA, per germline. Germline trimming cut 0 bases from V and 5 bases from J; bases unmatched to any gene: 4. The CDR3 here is CASSLAGGIHEQYF. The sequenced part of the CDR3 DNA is TGTGCCAGCAGCTTAGCGGGGGGGATCCACGAG. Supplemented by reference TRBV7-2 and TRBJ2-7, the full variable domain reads GAGVSQSPSNKVTEKGKDVELRCDPISGHTALYWYRQSLGQGLEFLIYFQGNSAPDKSGLPSDRFSAERTGGSVSTLTIQRTQQEDSAVYLCASSLAGGIHEQYFGPGTRLTVT.

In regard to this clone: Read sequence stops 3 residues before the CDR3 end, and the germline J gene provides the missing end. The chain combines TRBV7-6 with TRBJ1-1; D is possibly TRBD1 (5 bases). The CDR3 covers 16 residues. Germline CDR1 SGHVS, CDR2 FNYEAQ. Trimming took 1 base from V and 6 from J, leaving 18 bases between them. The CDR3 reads CASSLVAGLSSAEAFF. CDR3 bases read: TGTGCCAGCAGCTTAGTGGCAGGGTTAAGCTCCGCTGAA.

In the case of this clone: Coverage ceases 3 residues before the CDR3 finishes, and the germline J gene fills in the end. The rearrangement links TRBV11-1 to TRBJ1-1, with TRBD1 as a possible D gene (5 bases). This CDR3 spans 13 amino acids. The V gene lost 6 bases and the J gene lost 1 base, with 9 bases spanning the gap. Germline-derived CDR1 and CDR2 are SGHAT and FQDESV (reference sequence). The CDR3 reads CASRWTPNTEAFF. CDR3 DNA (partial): TGTGCCAGCAGATGGACACCGAACACTGAA.

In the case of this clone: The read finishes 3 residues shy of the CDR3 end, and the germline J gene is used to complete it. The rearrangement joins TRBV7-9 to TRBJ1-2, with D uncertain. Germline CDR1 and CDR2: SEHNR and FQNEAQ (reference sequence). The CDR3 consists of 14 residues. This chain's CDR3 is CASSLAQATDTYTF. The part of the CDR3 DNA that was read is TGTGCCAGCAGCTTAGCCCAGGCCACAGATACC.

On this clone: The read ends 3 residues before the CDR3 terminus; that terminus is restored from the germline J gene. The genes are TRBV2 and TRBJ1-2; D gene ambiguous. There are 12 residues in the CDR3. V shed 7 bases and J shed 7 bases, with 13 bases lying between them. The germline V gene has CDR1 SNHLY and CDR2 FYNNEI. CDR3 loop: CASNPSESGYTF. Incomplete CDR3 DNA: TGTGCCAGCAACCCCAGTGAGAGTGGC.

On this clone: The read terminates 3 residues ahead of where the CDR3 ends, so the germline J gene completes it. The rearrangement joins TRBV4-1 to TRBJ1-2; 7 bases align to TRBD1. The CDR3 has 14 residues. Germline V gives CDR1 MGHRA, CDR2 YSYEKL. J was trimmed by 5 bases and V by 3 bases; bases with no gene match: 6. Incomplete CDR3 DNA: TGCGCCAGCAGCCACCAGGGGGGTAGGTATGGC. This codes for CASSHQGGRYG. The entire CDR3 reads CASSHQGGRYGYTF.

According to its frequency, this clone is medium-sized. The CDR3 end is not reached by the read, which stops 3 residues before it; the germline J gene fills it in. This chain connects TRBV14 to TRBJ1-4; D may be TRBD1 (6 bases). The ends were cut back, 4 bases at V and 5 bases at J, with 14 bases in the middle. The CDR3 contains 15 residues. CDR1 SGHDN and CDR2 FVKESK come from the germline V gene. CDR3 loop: CASSPSGGLNEKLFF. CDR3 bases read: TGTGCCAGCAGCCCGAGTGGGGGCCTGAATGAAAAA. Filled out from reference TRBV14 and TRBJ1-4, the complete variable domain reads EAGVTQFPSHSVIEKGQTVTLRCDPISGHDNLYWYRRVMGKEIKFLLHFVKESKQDESGMPNNRFLAERTGGTYSTLKVQPAELEDSGVYFCASSPSGGLNEKLFFGSGTQLSVL.